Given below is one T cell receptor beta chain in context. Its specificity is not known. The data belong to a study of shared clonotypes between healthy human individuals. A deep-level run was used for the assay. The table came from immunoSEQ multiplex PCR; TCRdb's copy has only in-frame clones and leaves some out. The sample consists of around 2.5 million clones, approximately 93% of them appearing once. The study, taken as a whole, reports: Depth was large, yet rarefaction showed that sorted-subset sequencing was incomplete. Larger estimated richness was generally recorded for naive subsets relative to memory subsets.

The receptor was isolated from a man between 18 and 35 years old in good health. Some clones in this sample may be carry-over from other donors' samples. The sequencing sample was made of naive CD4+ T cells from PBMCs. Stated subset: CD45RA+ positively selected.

CDR3 bases: TGTGCCAGCAGTTCCCCCGGGACTAGGTATTTGAATGAGCAGTTCTTC. It encodes CASSSPGTRYLNEQFF. This chain connects TRBV28 to TRBJ2-1, with 8 bases identical to TRBD2. The V gene end was trimmed by 4 bases and the J gene end by 7 bases; junction bases not matched to a gene: 12. The CDR3 runs to 16 residues. Germline V gene lookup returns CDR1 MDHEN and CDR2 SYDVKM.